These 15 T cell receptor beta chains share one sample of origin, sequenced in a study of cytomegalovirus exposure and HLA in healthy donors. The data were produced by immunoSEQ multiplex PCR, yet TCRdb's version contains in-frame clones alone and is incomplete. This table has about 330,000 clones, 87% appearing once. Sequencing was carried out using PBMCs. Receptor source: a woman in her twenties or thirties in good health and CMV-seropositive.

The genes are TRBV27 and TRBJ2-5; 10 bases align to TRBD2. V shed 4 bases and J 9 bases; nucleotides not matched to a gene: 17. The CDR3 is made up of 17 amino acids. The germline V gene has CDR1 MNHEY and CDR2 SMNVEV (reference sequence). CDR3 residues: CASSSTSGVGVRGAQYF. For the CDR3, the DNA is TGTGCCAGCAGTTCTACTAGCGGGGTTGGGGTAAGGGGGGCCCAGTACTTC.

This chain uses TRBV5-1 with TRBJ2-7; D might be TRBD2 (5 bases). CDR3 length: 12 amino acids. The V end was cut by 4 bases, the J end by 7 bases, with 12 bases between. Germline V gene sequence: CDR1 SGHRS, CDR2 YFSETQ. The CDR3 coding sequence is TGCGCCAGCAGCGGCATCAGAGGGGAGCAGTACTTC. Translation gives CASSGIRGEQYF.

This sequence joins TRBV30 and TRBJ1-5; D unresolved. V was shortened by 2 bases and J by 1 base, with 9 bases between the two germline ends. The germline V gene has CDR1 GTSNPN and CDR2 SVGIG (reference sequence). This CDR3 contains 14 residues. The CDR3, as DNA: TGTGCCTGGAGTCAGGTAGGGAGCAATCAGCCCCAGCATTTT. Translating gives CAWSQVGSNQPQHF.

The chain couples TRBV5-6 to TRBJ2-7; D is ambiguous. This CDR3 region has 16 residues. CDR1 is SGHDT, CDR2 YYEEEE, per germline. Trimming shortened V by 3 bases and J by 2 bases, and 18 bases separated the two germline ends. Here the CDR3 reads CASSSLFPEAAYEQYF. The DNA of the CDR3 is TGTGCCAGCAGCTCGTTGTTCCCGGAAGCAGCCTACGAGCAGTACTTC.

The gene calls are TRBV5-1 and TRBJ1-1; D ambiguous. This CDR3 contains 13 residues. V was shortened by 3 bases and J by 8 bases, with 14 bases between the two germline ends. Germline loops: CDR1 SGHRS, CDR2 YFSETQ. CDR3 sequence: CASSSGRAAEAFF. The CDR3 region has the DNA TGCGCCAGCAGCTCGGGCCGTGCTGCCGAAGCTTTCTTT. Full variable domain (outside the CDR3, taken from reference TRBV5-1 and TRBJ1-1): KAGVTQTPRYLIKTRGQQVTLSCSPISGHRSVSWYQQTPGQGLQFLFEYFSETQRNKGNFPGRFSGRQFSNSRSEMNVSTLELGDSALYLCASSSGRAAEAFFGQGTRLTVV.

This chain joins TRBV30 and TRBJ2-2; 8 positions agree with TRBD2. CDR1 is GTSNPN, CDR2 SVGIG, per germline (reference sequence). The CDR3 is made up of 15 amino acids. The trim removed 3 bases at V and 7 bases at J, leaving 10 bases unmatched. CDR3 DNA sequence: TGTGCCTGGAGGGAGGGACTAGTGGTTTTCGGGGAGCTGTTTTTT. Protein sequence: CAWREGLVVFGELFF.

V is TRBV14 and J is TRBJ2-7; D remains ambiguous. Germline V gene lookup returns CDR1 SGHDN and CDR2 FVKESK. Trimming removed 4 bases at V and 0 bases at J, with 19 bases between. CDR3 length: 17 amino acids. CDR3 sequence: CASSLIGKGRASYEQYF. The DNA for the CDR3 is TGTGCCAGCAGCCTCATAGGCAAGGGCCGCGCCTCCTACGAGCAGTACTTC. Looking up the rest from reference TRBV14 and TRBJ2-7 gives the full variable domain: EAGVTQFPSHSVIEKGQTVTLRCDPISGHDNLYWYRRVMGKEIKFLLHFVKESKQDESGMPNNRFLAERTGGTYSTLKVQPAELEDSGVYFCASSLIGKGRASYEQYFGPGTRLTVT.

The chain is built from TRBV28 and TRBJ1-4, with 8 bases identical to TRBD1. V lost 2 bases and J lost 8; bases outside the gene matches: 4. Germline values: CDR1 MDHEN, CDR2 SYDVKM. The CDR3 has 14 residues. The CDR3 reads CASSLGQGWEKLFF. The CDR3 coding sequence is TGTGCCAGCAGTTTAGGACAGGGCTGGGAAAAACTGTTTTTT.

This chain uses TRBV14 with TRBJ2-7, with D possibly being TRBD1 (6 bases). Germline values: CDR1 SGHDN, CDR2 FVKESK. This CDR3 spans 13 amino acids. The V end lost 3 bases, the J end lost 6 bases, and 12 bases lay between the germline ends. The DNA for the CDR3 is TGTGCCAGCAGCCATCCAGGGGCGGCCGAGCAGTACTTC. It encodes CASSHPGAAEQYF. The full variable domain, in which reference TRBV14 and TRBJ2-7 provide the parts outside the CDR3, is EAGVTQFPSHSVIEKGQTVTLRCDPISGHDNLYWYRRVMGKEIKFLLHFVKESKQDESGMPNNRFLAERTGGTYSTLKVQPAELEDSGVYFCASSHPGAAEQYFGPGTRLTVT.

The CDR3 reads CASSLKGWGEQFF. CDR3 nucleotide sequence: TGTGCCAGCAGCTTAAAGGGGTGGGGTGAGCAGTTCTTC. The chain has TRBV7-3 and TRBJ2-1, with a possible D match to TRBD1 (5 bases). Germline CDR1 reads SGHTA; CDR2 reads FQGTGA. V shed 1 base and J shed 9 bases, with 10 bases lying between them. CDR3 length: 13 amino acids. The full variable domain, in which reference TRBV7-3 and TRBJ2-1 provide the parts outside the CDR3, is GAGVSQTPSNKVTEKGKYVELRCDPISGHTALYWYRQSLGQGPEFLIYFQGTGAADDSGLPNDRFFAVRPEGSVSTLKIQRTERGDSAVYLCASSLKGWGEQFFGPGTRLTVL.

This sequence joins TRBV7-3 and TRBJ2-1; 9 bases map to TRBD1. Germline V gene lookup returns CDR1 SGHTA and CDR2 FQGTGA. CDR3 size: 18 residues. The V segment lost 1 base and the J segment 5 bases; nucleotides outside the gene matches: 12. As DNA, the CDR3 is TGTGCCAGCAGCTTAAAGGTCCTGGACAGGGGTCCCCACAATGAGCAGTTCTTC. It yields the protein CASSLKVLDRGPHNEQFF.

The chain recombines TRBV7-3 with TRBJ2-7, with D hard to call. There are 13 residues in the CDR3. With 4 bases removed from V and 3 bases from J, the gap between germline ends came to 10 bases. Germline CDR1 SGHTA, CDR2 FQGTGA. The CDR3 region is CASSSGPLYEQYF. CDR3 coding DNA: TGTGCCAGCAGCTCAGGACCCCTCTACGAGCAGTACTTC.

This chain connects TRBV6-5 to TRBJ1-1; D ambiguous. Looked up from germline, CDR1 is MNHEY and CDR2 is SVGAGI. The CDR3 sequence is 13 residues long. V lost 5 bases, J lost 0 bases, and 7 bases lay in between. The CDR3 nucleotides are TGTGCCAGCAGTCCCCCGATGAACACTGAAGCTTTCTTT. Translated: CASSPPMNTEAFF.

J is TRBJ2-1 and V is TRBV4-2; 11 positions match TRBD2. Germline V gene data show CDR1 as LGHNA and CDR2 as YNFKEQ. V shed 0 bases and J 7 bases; nucleotides not matched to a gene: 5. This CDR3 has 16 residues. The DNA of the CDR3 is TGTGCCAGCAGCCAAGATCTAGCGGGGGGCTGGAATGAGCAGTTCTTC. This gives the protein CASSQDLAGGWNEQFF.

This clone was seen a handful of times. The sample carries other DNA sequences with the same CDR3. The V call is TRBV7-3, the J call TRBJ2-3; D is uncertain. The germline V gene has CDR1 SGHTA and CDR2 FQGTGA. The CDR3 sequence is 14 residues long. V was shortened by 2 bases and J by 0 bases, with 6 bases between the two germline ends. The CDR3 loop is CASSLLGSTDTQYF. The CDR3 DNA reads TGTGCCAGCAGCTTATTGGGTAGCACAGATACGCAGTATTTT.